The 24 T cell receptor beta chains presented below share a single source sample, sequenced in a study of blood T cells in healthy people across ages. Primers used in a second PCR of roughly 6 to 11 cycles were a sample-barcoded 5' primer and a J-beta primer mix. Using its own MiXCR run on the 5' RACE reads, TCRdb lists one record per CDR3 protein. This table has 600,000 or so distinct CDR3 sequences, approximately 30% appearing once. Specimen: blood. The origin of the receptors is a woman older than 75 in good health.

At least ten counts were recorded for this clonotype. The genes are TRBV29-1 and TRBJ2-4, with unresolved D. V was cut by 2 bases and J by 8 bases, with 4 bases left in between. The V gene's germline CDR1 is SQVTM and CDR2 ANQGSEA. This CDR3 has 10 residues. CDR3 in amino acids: CSVEIDIQYF. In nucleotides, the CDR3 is TGCAGCGTTGAAATTGACATTCAGTACTTC.

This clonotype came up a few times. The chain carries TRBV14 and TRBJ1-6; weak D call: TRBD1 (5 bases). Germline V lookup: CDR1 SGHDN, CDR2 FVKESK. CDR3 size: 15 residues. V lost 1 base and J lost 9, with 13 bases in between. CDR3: CASSQVLGDSSPLHF. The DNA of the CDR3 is TGTGCCAGCAGCCAAGTTCTGGGGGATAGTTCACCCCTCCACTTT.

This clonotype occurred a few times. CDR3 region: CASSLVIAGASTDTQYF. The CDR3 coding sequence is TGTGCCAGCAGCTTGGTGATAGCGGGGGCATCCACAGATACGCAGTATTTT. This rearrangement joins TRBV5-6 to TRBJ2-3, with TRBD2 matching over 9 bases. The J segment lost 2 bases and the V segment lost 0 bases, leaving 7 bases of the junction unmatched. Per the germline V gene, CDR1 is SGHDT and CDR2 is YYEEEE. The CDR3 extends over 17 amino acids.

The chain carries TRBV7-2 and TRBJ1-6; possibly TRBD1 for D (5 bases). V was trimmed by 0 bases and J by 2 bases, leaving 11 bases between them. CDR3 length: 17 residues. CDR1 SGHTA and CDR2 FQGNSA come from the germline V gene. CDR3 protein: CASSLAQGGTYNSPLHF. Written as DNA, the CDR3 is TGTGCCAGCAGCTTAGCGCAGGGTGGCACCTATAATTCACCCCTCCACTTT.

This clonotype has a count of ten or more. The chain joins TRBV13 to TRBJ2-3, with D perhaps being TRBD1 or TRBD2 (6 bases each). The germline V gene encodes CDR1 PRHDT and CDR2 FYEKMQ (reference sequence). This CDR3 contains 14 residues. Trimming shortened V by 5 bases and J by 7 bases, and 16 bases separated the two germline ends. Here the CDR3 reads CASSPEGGTYTQYF. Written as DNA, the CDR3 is TGTGCCAGCAGCCCCGAAGGGGGGACCTATACGCAGTATTTT.

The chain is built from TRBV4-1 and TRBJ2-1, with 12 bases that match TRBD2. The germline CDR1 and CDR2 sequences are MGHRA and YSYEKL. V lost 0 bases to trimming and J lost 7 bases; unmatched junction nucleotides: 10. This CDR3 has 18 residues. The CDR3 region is CASSQDGASGGAGNEQFF. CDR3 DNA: TGCGCCAGCAGCCAAGATGGGGCTAGCGGGGGGGCAGGGAATGAGCAGTTCTTC.

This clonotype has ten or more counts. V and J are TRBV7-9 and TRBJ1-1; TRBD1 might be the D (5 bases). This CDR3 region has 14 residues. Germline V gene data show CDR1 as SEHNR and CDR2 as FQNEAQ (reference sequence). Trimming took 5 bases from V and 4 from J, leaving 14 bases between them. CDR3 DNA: TGTGCCAGCAGCCCCAGGGCGTCCTCCACTGAAGCTTTCTTT. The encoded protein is CASSPRASSTEAFF.

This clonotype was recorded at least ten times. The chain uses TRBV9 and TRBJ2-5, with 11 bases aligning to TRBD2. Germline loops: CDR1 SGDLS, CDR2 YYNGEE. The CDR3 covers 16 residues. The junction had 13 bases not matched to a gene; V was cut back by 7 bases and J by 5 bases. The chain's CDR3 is CASARGLAGGRETQYF. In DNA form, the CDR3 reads TGTGCCAGCGCTAGAGGGCTAGCGGGGGGCCGGGAGACCCAGTACTTC.

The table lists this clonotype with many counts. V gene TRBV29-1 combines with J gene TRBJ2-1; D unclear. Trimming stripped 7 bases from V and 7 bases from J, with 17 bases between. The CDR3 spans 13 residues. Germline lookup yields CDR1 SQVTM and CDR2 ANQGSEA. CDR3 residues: CSAQRRISNEQFF. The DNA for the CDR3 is TGCAGCGCCCAGCGTCGCATTTCTAATGAGCAGTTCTTC.

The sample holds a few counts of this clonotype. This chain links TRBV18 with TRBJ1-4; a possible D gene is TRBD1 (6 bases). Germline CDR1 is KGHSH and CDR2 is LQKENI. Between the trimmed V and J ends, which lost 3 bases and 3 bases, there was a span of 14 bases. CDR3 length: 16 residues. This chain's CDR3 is CASSPGRGPANEKLFF. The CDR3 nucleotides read TGTGCCAGCTCACCCGGCAGGGGCCCGGCTAATGAAAAACTGTTTTTT.

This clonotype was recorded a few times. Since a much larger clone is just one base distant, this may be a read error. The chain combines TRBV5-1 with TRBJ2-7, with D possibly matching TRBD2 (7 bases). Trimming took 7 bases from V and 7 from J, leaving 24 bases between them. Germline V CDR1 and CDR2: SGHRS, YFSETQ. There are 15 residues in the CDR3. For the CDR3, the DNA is TGCGCCAGCCGTACAGAGGGGGGGGGTTACAATGAGCAGTACTTC. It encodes CASRTEGGGYNEQYF.

For the CDR3, the DNA is TGTGCCAGCAGCTTAGTTGCGGACAGGTCCGGCTACACCTTC. Protein sequence: CASSLVADRSGYTF. The genes are TRBV7-2 and TRBJ1-2, with 7 positions matching TRBD1. Germline V gene lookup returns CDR1 SGHTA and CDR2 FQGNSA. This CDR3 spans 14 amino acids. V was pared by 1 base and J by 8 bases, with 7 bases of the junction left unmatched.

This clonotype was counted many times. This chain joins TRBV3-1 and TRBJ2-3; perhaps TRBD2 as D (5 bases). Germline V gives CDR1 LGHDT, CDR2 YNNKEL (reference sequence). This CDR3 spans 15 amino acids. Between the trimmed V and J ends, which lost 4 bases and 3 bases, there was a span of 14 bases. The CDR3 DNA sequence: TGTGCCAGCAGCCCCCTTTCTCGAGGGACAGATACGCAGTATTTT. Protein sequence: CASSPLSRGTDTQYF.

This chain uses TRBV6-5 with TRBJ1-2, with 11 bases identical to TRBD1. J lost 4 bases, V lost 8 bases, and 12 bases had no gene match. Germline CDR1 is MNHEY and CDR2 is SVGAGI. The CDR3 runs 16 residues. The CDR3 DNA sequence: TGTGCCAGCGGGATTGGACAGGGGGCGGGGGGCTATGGCTACACCTTC. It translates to CASGIGQGAGGYGYTF.

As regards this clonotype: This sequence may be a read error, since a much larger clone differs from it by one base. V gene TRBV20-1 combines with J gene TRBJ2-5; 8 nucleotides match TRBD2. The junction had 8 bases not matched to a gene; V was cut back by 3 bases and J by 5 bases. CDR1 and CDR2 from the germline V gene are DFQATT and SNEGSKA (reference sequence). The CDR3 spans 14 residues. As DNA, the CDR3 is TGCAGTGCTAGGGATAGCGGGGTCAGGGAGACCCAGTACTTC. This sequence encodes CSARDSGVRETQYF.

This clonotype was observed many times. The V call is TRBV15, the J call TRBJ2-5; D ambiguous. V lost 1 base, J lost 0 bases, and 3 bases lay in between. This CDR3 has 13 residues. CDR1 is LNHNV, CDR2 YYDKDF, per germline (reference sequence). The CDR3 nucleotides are TGTGCCACCAGCAGAGGGGACCAAGAGACCCAGTACTTC. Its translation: CATSRGDQETQYF.

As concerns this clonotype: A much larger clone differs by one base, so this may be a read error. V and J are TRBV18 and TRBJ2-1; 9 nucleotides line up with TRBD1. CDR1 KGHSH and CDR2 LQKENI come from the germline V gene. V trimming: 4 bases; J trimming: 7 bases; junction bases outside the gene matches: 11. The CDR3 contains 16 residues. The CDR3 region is CASSLPGQGVGNEQFF. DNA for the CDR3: TGTGCCAGCTCACTGCCGGGACAGGGAGTCGGAAATGAGCAGTTCTTC.

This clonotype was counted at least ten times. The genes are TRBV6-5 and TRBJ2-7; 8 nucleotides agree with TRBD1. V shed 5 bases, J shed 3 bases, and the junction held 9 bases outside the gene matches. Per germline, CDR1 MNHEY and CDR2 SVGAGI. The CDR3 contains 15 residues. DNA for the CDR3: TGTGCCAGCAGTCGCCCGGGACAGGTGGGCTACGAGCAGTACTTC. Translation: CASSRPGQVGYEQYF.

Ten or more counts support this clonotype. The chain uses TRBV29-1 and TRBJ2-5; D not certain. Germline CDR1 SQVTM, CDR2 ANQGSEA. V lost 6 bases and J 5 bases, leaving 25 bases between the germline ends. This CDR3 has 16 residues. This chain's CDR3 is CSVRPSRAPSGETQYF. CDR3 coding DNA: TGCAGCGTACGTCCGTCCCGGGCCCCATCTGGGGAGACCCAGTACTTC.

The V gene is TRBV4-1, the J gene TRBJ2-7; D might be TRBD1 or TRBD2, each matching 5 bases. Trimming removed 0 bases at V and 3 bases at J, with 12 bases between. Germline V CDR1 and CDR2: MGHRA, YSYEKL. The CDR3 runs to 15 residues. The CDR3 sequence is CASSQDVFGGYEQYF. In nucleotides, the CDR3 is TGCGCCAGCAGCCAAGATGTGTTTGGGGGCTACGAGCAGTACTTC.

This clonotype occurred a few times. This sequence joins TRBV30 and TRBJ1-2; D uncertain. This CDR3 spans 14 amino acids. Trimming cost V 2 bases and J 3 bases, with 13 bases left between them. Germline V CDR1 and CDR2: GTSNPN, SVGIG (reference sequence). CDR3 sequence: CAWSFPRGDYGYTF. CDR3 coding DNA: TGTGCCTGGAGTTTTCCCCGTGGCGACTATGGCTACACCTTC.

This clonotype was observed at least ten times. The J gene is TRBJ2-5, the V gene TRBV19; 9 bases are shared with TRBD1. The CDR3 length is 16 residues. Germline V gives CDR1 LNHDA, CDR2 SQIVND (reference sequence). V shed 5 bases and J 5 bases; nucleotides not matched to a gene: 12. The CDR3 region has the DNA TGTGCCAGTAGTGCGACAGGGGGGGCGCCTCGGGAGACCCAGTACTTC. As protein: CASSATGGAPRETQYF.

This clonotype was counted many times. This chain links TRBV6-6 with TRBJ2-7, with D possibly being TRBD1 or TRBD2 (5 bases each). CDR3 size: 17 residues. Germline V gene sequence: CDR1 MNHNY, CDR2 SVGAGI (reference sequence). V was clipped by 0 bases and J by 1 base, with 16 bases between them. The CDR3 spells CASSYSQRQGESYEQYF. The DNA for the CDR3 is TGTGCCAGCAGTTACTCCCAACGACAAGGGGAGTCCTACGAGCAGTACTTC.

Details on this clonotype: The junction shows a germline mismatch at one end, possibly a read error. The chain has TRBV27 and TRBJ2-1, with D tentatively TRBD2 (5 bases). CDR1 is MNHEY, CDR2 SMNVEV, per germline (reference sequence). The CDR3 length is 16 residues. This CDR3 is CASSLAGTISHNEQFF. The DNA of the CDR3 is TGTGCCAGCAGTTTAGCGGGCACTATCTCCCACAATGAGCAGTTCTTC.